The clone carrying this T cell receptor beta chain was counted many times. No antigen is known for it. TCRdb re-analysed the RACE reads in MiXCR, keeping a single row per CDR3 protein. The table shows 250,000 or so distinct CDR3 sequences, with about 8.6% occurring only once. The sample belongs to a study of human T cells and chemical hapten exposure. On the study more broadly: Patients got weekly scalp diphenylcyclopropenone doses over the roughly 22-week study. Study findings and constraints: After DPC sensitization, TCRs above 1 in 1000 frequency showed no change. Donors, who had alopecia, may show an immune response that differs from healthy people's.

Time point defined: pre-sensitization, week 0. Specified treatment: therapeutic diphenylcyclopropenone sensitization with weekly scalp DPC. Donation of samples came from alopecia patients who were 18 to 70 years old and suitable for DPC. CDR1 is MNHEY, CDR2 SVGEGT, per germline. V dropped 5 bases and J dropped 9 bases, with 11 bases sitting between them. The CDR3 consists of 13 residues. The material sequenced was whole blood, taken in connection with sensitization to the hapten diphenylcyclopropenone (DPC). V gene TRBV6-2 or TRBV6-3 combines with J gene TRBJ1-6; possible D gene TRBD1, 6 bases. The receptor was derived from a middle-aged woman with alopecia areata. Some clones in this sample may be carry-over from other donors' samples. The chain's CDR3 is CASSLQGRSPLHF. The CDR3 DNA reads as TGTGCCAGCAGTCTCCAGGGGCGTTCACCCCTCCACTTT.